These 25 T cell receptor beta chains share one sample of origin, sequenced in a study of blood T cells in healthy people across ages. For the second PCR, which ran for roughly 6 to 11 cycles, a sample-barcoded 5' primer and a J-beta primer mix were used. TCRdb re-called the 5' RACE reads with MiXCR, one entry per CDR3 protein. Of over a million distinct CDR3 sequences detected, approximately 59% appear once; the ten largest clones hold 6.5% to 8%. Input material: blood. The receptors were sampled from a man aged 18 to 29 in good health.

J is TRBJ1-1 and V is TRBV5-4; tentative D call: TRBD1 (6 bases). The CDR3 contains 15 residues. Trimming cost V 1 base and J 1 base, with 11 bases left between them. Germline assignment: CDR1 SGHNT and CDR2 YYREEE (reference sequence). The DNA of the CDR3 is TGTGCCAGCAGCTTGTTCGCAGGGGCGAACACTGAAGCTTTCTTT. Its translation is CASSLFAGANTEAFF.

As concerns this clonotype: A much larger clone differs from this one at a single base, so this may be a read error. The chain couples TRBV20-1 to TRBJ2-5, with 7 nucleotides matching TRBD1. The CDR3 has 13 residues. Per germline, CDR1 DFQATT and CDR2 SNEGSKA (reference sequence). With V trimmed by 3 bases and J by 11 bases, 12 bases remained unmatched. The CDR3 DNA reads TGCAGTGCTAGGAGGGACAGTTACAATGAGCAGTACTTC. This gives the protein CSARRDSYNEQYF.

The J gene is TRBJ2-1, the V gene TRBV20-1, with D possibly TRBD2 on 5 matching bases. The end of the DNA is better explained by TRBJ2-7, so the J call may be wrong. The CDR3 runs to 13 residues. The germline CDR1 and CDR2 sequences are DFQATT and SNEGSKA (reference sequence). The CDR3, as DNA: TGCAGTGCTATTCCGGGAACCACCTACGAGCAGTACTTC. It specifies CSAIPGTTYEQYF.

The CDR3 DNA sequence: TGCAGCTCCGGGACACTCCTAAGGGATGAGCAGTTCTTC. This translates into CSSGTLLRDEQFF. The chain employs TRBV29-1 and TRBJ2-1, with D possibly TRBD1 on 6 matching bases. CDR3 size: 13 residues. Germline CDR1 SQVTM, CDR2 ANQGSEA. Trimming took off 8 bases at V and 8 bases at J, with 19 bases between the two ends.

This clonotype was counted only a few times. The V gene is TRBV12-3 or TRBV12-4, the J gene TRBJ1-6, with D tentatively TRBD1 (6 bases). Trimming shortened V by 5 bases and J by 9 bases, and 20 bases separated the two germline ends. This CDR3 is 16 amino acids long. The CDR3 DNA reads as TGTGCCAGCAGTACCCGACAGGCCTTGGGAGGTTCACCCCTCCACTTT. Residues: CASSTRQALGGSPLHF.

This clonotype was observed a few times. The V call is TRBV9, the J call TRBJ1-1; D gene ambiguous. Germline V gene data show CDR1 as SGDLS and CDR2 as YYNGEE. The CDR3 is 12 residues long. V lost 7 bases, J lost 0 bases, and 7 bases lay in between. As DNA, the CDR3 is TGTGCCAGCGGCGGTATGAACACTGAAGCTTTCTTT. Encoded protein: CASGGMNTEAFF.

The chain's CDR3 is CAISGSSGGANEQYF. The CDR3 coding sequence is TGTGCCATCAGTGGGTCTAGCGGGGGGGCGAACGAGCAGTACTTC. The chain joins TRBV10-3 to TRBJ2-7, with 12 bases that match TRBD2. Germline CDR1 and CDR2: ENHRY and SYGVKD. The CDR3 extends over 15 amino acids. V shed 4 bases and J 5 bases; nucleotides not matched to a gene: 6.

The V call is TRBV14, the J call TRBJ2-5; a possible D gene is TRBD2 (5 bases). Deletions cut 0 bases from V and 11 bases from J, with 22 bases between. The germline CDR1 and CDR2 sequences are SGHDN and FVKESK. The CDR3 runs 16 residues. CDR3 nucleotides: TGTGCCAGCAGCCAAGACGAGGGTTACCTGCTTGGGGAGCAGTACTTC. Translated, it gives CASSQDEGYLLGEQYF.

The chain joins TRBV4-1 to TRBJ2-7, with 7 bases that match TRBD2. Germline V CDR1 and CDR2: MGHRA, YSYEKL. This CDR3 has 13 residues. V was pared by 6 bases and J by 5 bases, with 7 bases of the junction left unmatched. In DNA form, the CDR3 reads TGCGCCAGCAGTAGGCGGGAGTCCCACGAGCAGTACTTC. It is translated as CASSRRESHEQYF.

This sequence joins TRBV27 and TRBJ1-5; D might be TRBD1 (6 bases). In germline, CDR1 is MNHEY, CDR2 SMNVEV (reference sequence). Trimming shortened V by 2 bases and J by 7 bases, and 18 bases separated the two germline ends. CDR3 size: 16 residues. The CDR3: CASSLKHIQGGQPQHF. The CDR3, as DNA: TGTGCCAGCAGTTTAAAACACATACAGGGCGGGCAGCCCCAGCATTTT.

The gene calls are TRBV4-1 and TRBJ2-6; no reliable D call. Germline values: CDR1 MGHRA, CDR2 YSYEKL. V gave up 3 bases and J gave up 0 bases, with 15 bases separating them. This CDR3 spans 18 amino acids. The CDR3 coding sequence is TGCGCCAGCAGCCATAGAGCTTCAGCTTACTCTGGGGCCAACGTCCTGACTTTC. Translated, it gives CASSHRASAYSGANVLTF.

This chain uses TRBV7-2 with TRBJ2-2; TRBD2 is a possible D gene (7 bases). The germline gives CDR1 SGHTA, CDR2 FQGNSA. Trimming stripped 8 bases from V and 5 bases from J, with 12 bases between. This CDR3 contains 13 residues. CDR3 amino acids: CASGGARTGELFF. DNA for the CDR3: TGTGCCAGCGGGGGGGCGCGAACCGGGGAGCTGTTTTTT.

On this clonotype itself: One junction end disagrees with the germline gene, perhaps due to a read error. This rearrangement joins TRBV29-1 to TRBJ1-1; D is ambiguous. Per germline, CDR1 SQVTM and CDR2 ANQGSEA. The CDR3 contains 13 residues. Here the CDR3 reads CSVEVVKNAEAFF. The CDR3 DNA is TGCAGCGTTGAAGTGGTTAAGAACGCTGAAGCTTTCTTT. The full variable domain, its missing parts supplied by reference TRBV29-1 and TRBJ1-1, is SAVISQKPSRDICQRGTSLTIQCQVDSQVTMMFWYRQQPGQSLTLIATANQGSEATYESGFVIDKFPISRPNLTFSTLTVSNMSPEDSSIYLCSVEVVKNAEAFFGQGTRLTVV.

The chain has TRBV28 and TRBJ2-3; 12 bases agree with TRBD2. The CDR3 extends over 17 amino acids. V was clipped by 3 bases and J by 2 bases; unmatched bases: 6. CDR1 is MDHEN, CDR2 SYDVKM, per germline. This CDR3 reads CASSFPSSGRATDTQYF. Here the CDR3 DNA reads TGTGCCAGCAGTTTCCCCTCTAGCGGGAGGGCCACAGATACGCAGTATTTT.

This clonotype was seen just once. This sequence joins TRBV4-3 and TRBJ2-5; possible D gene TRBD2, 5 bases. Germline V CDR1 and CDR2: LGHNA, YSLEER. V shed 0 bases and J shed 11 bases, with 25 bases lying between them. The CDR3 consists of 17 residues. In DNA form, the CDR3 reads TGCGCCAGCAGCCAAGAGGTCGCGGCTAGCTCCTACAATGAGCAGTACTTC. Translation: CASSQEVAASSYNEQYF.

This clonotype has just one count. The CDR3 sequence: CASSLTSGRPHYYEQYF. As DNA, the CDR3 is TGTGCCAGCAGCTTGACTAGCGGGCGCCCGCATTACTACGAGCAGTACTTC. V usage is TRBV7-9 and J usage is TRBJ2-7; 10 bases are a match to TRBD2. The length of the CDR3 is 17 residues. The trim removed 3 bases at V and 3 bases at J, leaving 11 bases unmatched. In germline, CDR1 is SEHNR, CDR2 FQNEAQ (reference sequence).

This clonotype has more than one count but fewer than ten. The chain is built from TRBV29-1 and TRBJ2-7; 7 bases map to TRBD1. This CDR3 has 13 amino acids. V lost 2 bases, J lost 3 bases, and 4 bases stayed unmatched. The germline V gene has CDR1 SQVTM and CDR2 ANQGSEA. The CDR3 is CSVEPRDSYEQYF. DNA for the CDR3: TGCAGCGTTGAACCCCGGGACAGCTACGAGCAGTACTTC.

The CDR3 reads CASSDLMGISYEQYF. CDR3 in DNA: TGTGCCAGCAGTGATTTGATGGGGATCTCCTACGAGCAGTACTTC. V is TRBV25-1 and J is TRBJ2-7, with D hard to call. Germline CDR1 and CDR2: MGHDK and SYGVNS. The V gene lost 3 bases and the J gene lost 0 bases, with 12 bases spanning the gap. CDR3 length: 15 amino acids.

This clonotype was seen more than once but under ten times. The V gene is TRBV24-1, the J gene TRBJ1-2; D is perhaps TRBD1 (5 bases). With 4 bases removed from V and 0 bases from J, the gap between germline ends came to 11 bases. CDR1 KGHDR and CDR2 SFDVKD come from the germline V gene. The CDR3 runs to 15 residues. The CDR3 loop is CATSDAGGANYGYTF. Written as DNA, the CDR3 is TGTGCCACCAGTGACGCGGGGGGAGCTAACTATGGCTACACCTTC.

V gene TRBV5-6 combines with J gene TRBJ2-3, with 7 bases fitting TRBD2. This CDR3 is 12 amino acids long. The ends lost 3 bases at V and 6 bases at J; junction bases unmatched: 1. Germline lookup yields CDR1 SGHDT and CDR2 YYEEEE. This CDR3 reads CASSWGGDTQYF. CDR3 coding DNA: TGTGCCAGCAGCTGGGGGGGGGATACGCAGTATTTT.

This clonotype has just one count. J is TRBJ2-1 and V is TRBV4-1, with TRBD2 identical over 8 bases. The germline CDR1 and CDR2 sequences are MGHRA and YSYEKL. The CDR3 is 16 residues long. The V and J ends lost 1 base and 5 bases, in that order; junction bases with no gene match: 7. DNA of the CDR3: TGCGCCAGCAGCCAAGGGGGCGGGAGGAGGAACAATGAGCAGTTCTTC. It encodes CASSQGGGRRNNEQFF.

The chain recombines TRBV29-1 with TRBJ2-7, with D possibly being TRBD2 (6 bases). The germline V gene encodes CDR1 SQVTM and CDR2 ANQGSEA. The length of the CDR3 is 13 residues. V shed 5 bases and J shed 2 bases, with 13 bases lying between them. CDR3 sequence: CSVTVGGTYEQYF. For the CDR3, the DNA is TGCAGCGTTACTGTCGGAGGGACCTACGAGCAGTACTTC.

This clonotype was counted a few times. The chain carries TRBV12-3 or TRBV12-4 and TRBJ2-7; TRBD1 matches 8 bases. With 7 bases clipped from V and 0 bases from J, the junction kept 5 bases outside the gene matches. The CDR3 totals 14 residues. This CDR3 is CASTPGQASYEQYF. CDR3 sequence (DNA): TGTGCCAGCACCCCGGGACAGGCCTCCTACGAGCAGTACTTC.

This sequence joins TRBV19 and TRBJ1-2; maybe TRBD1 (6 bases). Germline assignment: CDR1 LNHDA and CDR2 SQIVND (reference sequence). Trimming left V 4 bases short and J 0 bases short, with 15 bases between. CDR3 length: 16 amino acids. In DNA, the CDR3 is TGTGCCAGTAGTAGGGTGGCGGACAGTCCTAACTATGGCTACACCTTC. Amino acid sequence: CASSRVADSPNYGYTF.

This chain uses TRBV28 with TRBJ2-7, with D perhaps TRBD1 (5 bases). The germline V and J ends were trimmed by 8 bases and 3 bases, with 17 bases remaining between them. Germline V gene data show CDR1 as MDHEN and CDR2 as SYDVKM. CDR3 length equals 14 residues. CDR3 residues: CASRTQGPGYEQYF. The CDR3 DNA reads as TGTGCCAGCCGCACTCAGGGTCCGGGCTACGAGCAGTACTTC.